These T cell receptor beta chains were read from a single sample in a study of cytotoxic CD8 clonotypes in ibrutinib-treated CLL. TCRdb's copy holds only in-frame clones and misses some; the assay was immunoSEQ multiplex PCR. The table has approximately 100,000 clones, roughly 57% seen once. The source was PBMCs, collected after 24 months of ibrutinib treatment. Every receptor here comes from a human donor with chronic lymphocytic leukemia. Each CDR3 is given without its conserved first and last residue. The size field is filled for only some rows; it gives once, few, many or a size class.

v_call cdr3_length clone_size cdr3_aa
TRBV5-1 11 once ASRQAIGETQY
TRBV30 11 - AWSGGRQETQY
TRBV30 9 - AWAEQETQY
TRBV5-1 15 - ASSLGEGLAASYEQY
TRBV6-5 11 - ASSYSTNYEQY
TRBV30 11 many AWSTGVNSPLH
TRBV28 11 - ASSSYSSYEQY
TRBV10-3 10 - AIGTGTYEQY
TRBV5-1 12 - ASSISGLQETQY
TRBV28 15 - ASSLPPQVRSNQPQH
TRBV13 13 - ASSRRDRATGELF
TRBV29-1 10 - SVPQNTGELF
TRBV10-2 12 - ASSTSGGNSPLH
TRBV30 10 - AWSGGTGNRF
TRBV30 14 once AWSVSSGGAKNIQY
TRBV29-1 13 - SVEDRTGGRYGYT
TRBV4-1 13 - ASSSQQANTGELF
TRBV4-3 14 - ASSQVPGQHNSPLH
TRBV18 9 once ASSLKETQY
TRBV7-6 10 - ASSQSSYEQY
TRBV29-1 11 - SVVTGRGLGQY
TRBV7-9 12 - ASRSAALNTEAF
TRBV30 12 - ARSRGGLNTEAF
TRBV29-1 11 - SVVQGSNQPQH
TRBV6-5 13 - ASSPTFQGLHEQY
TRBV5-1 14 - ASSLVGQGGRETQY
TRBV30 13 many AWSFQALANYGYT
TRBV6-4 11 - ASSVGLSNEQF
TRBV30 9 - AWSSGVGYT
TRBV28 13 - ASSGRGRKNYEQY
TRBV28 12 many ASSLSPGKSGYT
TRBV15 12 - ATSRGQESDTQY
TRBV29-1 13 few SVGPQQGSRPEAF
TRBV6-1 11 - ASSEGTNTEAF
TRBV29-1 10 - SVDLGGGELF
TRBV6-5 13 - ASSPTLGANEKLF
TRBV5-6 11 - ASSLDISYEQY
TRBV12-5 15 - ASGLGSGQVGDNEQF
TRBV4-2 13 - ASSFLRDRPYGYT
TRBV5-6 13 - ASSLVQRSTGELF
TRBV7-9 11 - ASSHRQGPEAF
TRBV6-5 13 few ASRSGGTFQETQY
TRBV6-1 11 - ASRSLENTEAF
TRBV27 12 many ASSFQQGGETQY